These 31 T cell receptor beta chains originate from one sample sequenced in a study of blood T cell repertoires in COVID-19. Sequenced by immunoSEQ multiplex PCR; TCRdb stores in-frame clones only, minus some. This table holds 200,000 to 250,000 clones, around nine tenths found once. Source material: peripheral blood. The source of these receptors is a woman aged 60-70 years with acute or convalescent COVID-19.

The J gene is TRBJ2-6, the V gene TRBV29-1; D is unresolved. This CDR3 has 13 residues. Trimming cost V 4 bases and J 3 bases, with 7 bases left between them. Germline assignment: CDR1 SQVTM and CDR2 ANQGSEA. CDR3 amino acids: CSVGVSGANVLTF. In DNA form, the CDR3 reads TGCAGCGTTGGAGTTAGTGGGGCCAACGTCCTGACTTTC. The full variable domain, its missing parts supplied by reference TRBV29-1 and TRBJ2-6, is SAVISQKPSRDICQRGTSLTIQCQVDSQVTMMFWYRQQPGQSLTLIATANQGSEATYESGFVIDKFPISRPNLTFSTLTVSNMSPEDSSIYLCSVGVSGANVLTFGAGSRLTVL.

This chain connects TRBV7-9 to TRBJ1-1; TRBD1 is a possible D gene (6 bases). Germline lookup yields CDR1 SEHNR and CDR2 FQNEAQ (reference sequence). The length of the CDR3 is 11 residues. The V gene lost 5 bases and the J gene lost 10 bases, with 11 bases spanning the gap. CDR3 amino acids: CASSVGARAFF. Written as DNA, the CDR3 is TGTGCCAGCAGCGTGGGGGCTCGAGCTTTCTTT.

J is TRBJ2-3 and V is TRBV11-2; 7 positions match TRBD2. This CDR3 spans 15 amino acids. J gave up 2 bases and V 5 bases, and 7 bases lay outside the gene matches. Germline V CDR1 and CDR2: SGHAT, FQNNGV. The CDR3 nucleotides are TGTGCCAGCAGCCGTAGCGGGTGGGACACAGATACGCAGTATTTT. Translation gives CASSRSGWDTDTQYF. The entire variable domain, with the rest obtained from reference TRBV11-2 and TRBJ2-3, is as follows: EAGVAQSPRYKIIEKRQSVAFWCNPISGHATLYWYQQILGQGPKLLIQFQNNGVVDDSQLPKDRFSAERLKGVDSTLKIQPAKLEDSAVYLCASSRSGWDTDTQYFGPGTRLTVL.

V and J are TRBV30 and TRBJ1-2; 8 nucleotides agree with TRBD1. Germline V gene lookup returns CDR1 GTSNPN and CDR2 SVGIG (reference sequence). The CDR3 has 12 residues. V was clipped by 4 bases and J by 8 bases; unmatched bases: 6. Here the CDR3 reads CAWTGTGDGYTF. CDR3 DNA: TGTGCCTGGACCGGGACAGGAGACGGCTACACCTTC.

The chain combines TRBV5-1 with TRBJ2-6, with D perhaps TRBD1 (6 bases). The V gene's germline CDR1 is SGHRS and CDR2 YFSETQ. Between the trimmed V and J ends, which lost 4 bases and 4 bases, there was a span of 12 bases. The CDR3 is 15 residues long. CDR3 protein: CASSPTGAGANVLTF. The DNA for the CDR3 is TGCGCCAGCAGCCCGACAGGTGCCGGGGCCAACGTCCTGACTTTC.

The chain uses TRBV12-5 and TRBJ2-7; maybe TRBD2 (5 bases). Trimming removed 4 bases from V and 0 bases from J, with 7 bases in between. This CDR3 is 13 amino acids long. The V gene's germline CDR1 is LGHNT and CDR2 FRNRAP. The CDR3 DNA reads as TGTGCTAGTGGTTCTGCGGGCTCCTACGAGCAGTACTTC. Amino acids: CASGSAGSYEQYF. The complete variable domain, with remaining parts taken from reference TRBV12-5 and TRBJ2-7, reads DARVTQTPRHKVTEMGQEVTMRCQPILGHNTVFWYRQTMMQGLELLAYFRNRAPLDDSGMPKDRFSAEMPDATLATLKIQPSEPRDSAVYFCASGSAGSYEQYFGPGTRLTVT.

V gene TRBV21-1 combines with J gene TRBJ2-2; the table's D call TRBD2 went unverified against the DNA. TRBV21-1 is a known pseudogene. This CDR3 is built from 16 residues. Written as DNA, the CDR3 is TGTGCCAGCAGCGCTAGCGGGAAGGAGAACACCGGGGAGCTGTTTTTT. The encoded protein is CASSASGKENTGELFF.

The CDR3 here is CASSERTGRGSPLHF. CDR3 nucleotide sequence: TGTGCCAGCAGTGAACGGACAGGGAGGGGTTCACCCCTCCACTTT. This chain uses TRBV2 with TRBJ1-6, with 8 bases matching TRBD1. With 2 bases clipped from V and 9 bases from J, the junction kept 6 bases outside the gene matches. CDR3 length: 15 residues. Germline CDR1 reads SNHLY; CDR2 reads FYNNEI.

The chain carries TRBV5-1 and TRBJ1-3; TRBD1 aligns across 7 bases. With 3 bases clipped from V and 0 bases from J, the junction kept 3 bases outside the gene matches. The CDR3 runs to 15 residues. The V gene's germline CDR1 is SGHRS and CDR2 YFSETQ. Here the CDR3 reads CASSSDRYSGNTIYF. In DNA, the CDR3 is TGCGCCAGCAGCTCGGACAGGTACTCTGGAAACACCATATATTTT. Full variable domain (missing parts from reference TRBV5-1 and TRBJ1-3): KAGVTQTPRYLIKTRGQQVTLSCSPISGHRSVSWYQQTPGQGLQFLFEYFSETQRNKGNFPGRFSGRQFSNSRSEMNVSTLELGDSALYLCASSSDRYSGNTIYFGEGSWLTVV.

With respect to this clone: Other DNA sequences in this specimen translate into the identical CDR3. The chain combines TRBV25-1 with TRBJ1-1; D might be TRBD1 (5 bases). CDR3 length equals 14 residues. V gave up 1 base and J gave up 4 bases, with 10 bases separating them. Germline CDR1 is MGHDK and CDR2 is SYGVNS. CDR3 sequence reads: CASSEWGGGTEAFF. The CDR3 DNA is TGTGCCAGCAGTGAATGGGGCGGGGGCACTGAAGCTTTCTTT.

This rearrangement joins TRBV10-1 to TRBJ1-1; tentative D call: TRBD1 (6 bases). Germline CDR1 reads WNHNN; CDR2 reads SYGVQD (reference sequence). This CDR3 is 13 amino acids long. The V end was cut by 4 bases, the J end by 2 bases, with 8 bases between. The CDR3 is CASSVTGNTEAFF. The CDR3 coding sequence is TGCGCCAGCAGTGTGACAGGAAACACTGAAGCTTTCTTT.

The chain combines TRBV25-1 with TRBJ2-7; D possibly corresponds to TRBD1 (6 bases). Trimming pared 4 bases from V and 1 base from J, leaving 11 bases between. The CDR3 contains 14 residues. Germline V gene data show CDR1 as MGHDK and CDR2 as SYGVNS. CDR3 in DNA: TGTGCCAGCAGTGGATACCAGGGGTCCTACGAGCAGTACTTC. Residues: CASSGYQGSYEQYF.

This chain connects TRBV5-1 to TRBJ1-1; 7 bases are a match to TRBD1. This CDR3 is 15 amino acids long. The V gene's germline CDR1 is SGHRS and CDR2 YFSETQ. Trimming took 3 bases from V and 0 from J; bases not matched to a gene: 5. The CDR3 coding sequence is TGCGCCAGCAGCTCGTTCAGGGGGGTGAACACTGAAGCTTTCTTT. Protein: CASSSFRGVNTEAFF.

V usage is TRBV5-1 and J usage is TRBJ2-7; 9 nucleotides line up with TRBD2. The CDR3 contains 18 residues. With V trimmed by 3 bases and J by 4 bases, 17 bases remained unmatched. Germline values: CDR1 SGHRS, CDR2 YFSETQ. CDR3 loop: CASSSGLRGGATHYEQYF. As DNA, the CDR3 is TGCGCCAGCAGCTCGGGTTTACGCGGGGGGGCCACCCATTACGAGCAGTACTTC.

The gene calls are TRBV12-3 or TRBV12-4 and TRBJ1-1; D uncertain. The CDR3 has 12 residues. Deletions cut 2 bases from V and 4 bases from J, with 5 bases between. The CDR3 DNA reads TGTGCCAGCAGTTTATCCAGCACTGAAGCTTTCTTT. Translating it yields CASSLSSTEAFF.

The chain carries TRBV5-1 and TRBJ1-2, with 7 nucleotides matching TRBD1. Germline V gives CDR1 SGHRS, CDR2 YFSETQ. Germline trimming cut 4 bases from V and 5 bases from J; bases unmatched to any gene: 8. There are 14 residues in the CDR3. The CDR3 region is CASSGGTVSYGYTF. The DNA of the CDR3 is TGCGCCAGCAGCGGTGGGACAGTCTCTTATGGCTACACCTTC.

As regards this clone: The sample carries other DNA sequences with the same CDR3. The chain links TRBV7-2 to TRBJ2-1; D is unresolved. The CDR3 spans 12 residues. Trimming removed 4 bases at V and 10 bases at J, with 11 bases between. The germline gives CDR1 SGHTA, CDR2 FQGNSA. The CDR3, as DNA: TGTGCCAGCAGCTCTTATACCGGGGAGCAGTTCTTC. It specifies CASSSYTGEQFF.

The chain is built from TRBV5-1 and TRBJ1-2; D is perhaps TRBD1 (5 bases). V shed 0 bases and J shed 5 bases, with 5 bases lying between them. This CDR3 spans 12 amino acids. Germline loops: CDR1 SGHRS, CDR2 YFSETQ. CDR3 DNA sequence: TGCGCCAGCAGCTTGGGACAGTATGGCTACACCTTC. Translated, it gives CASSLGQYGYTF.

J is TRBJ2-7 and V is TRBV21-1; TRBD2, as called in the table, went unchecked against the DNA. TRBV21-1 is a documented pseudogene. CDR3 length: 17 residues. CDR3 protein: CASSKGRNKRPRCEQYF. CDR3 in DNA: TGTGCCAGCAGCAAAGGAAGGAACAAGCGCCCGAGGTGCGAGCAGTACTTC.

This chain connects TRBV27 to TRBJ2-3, with 10 bases lining up with TRBD1. The CDR3 spans 14 residues. Germline CDR1 is MNHEY and CDR2 is SMNVEV (reference sequence). Trimming at V came to 5 bases and at J to 7 bases, leaving 6 bases not matched to a gene. The CDR3 DNA sequence: TGTGCCAGCAGTACATCGGGACAGGGGTATACGCAGTATTTT. The encoded protein is CASSTSGQGYTQYF.

This chain joins TRBV28 and TRBJ2-5; D is unclear. The CDR3 extends over 12 amino acids. Trimming cost V 2 bases and J 9 bases, with 10 bases left between them. CDR1 MDHEN and CDR2 SYDVKM come from the germline V gene. CDR3 residues: CASSLDTVAQYF. CDR3 coding DNA: TGTGCCAGCAGTTTAGACACAGTCGCCCAGTACTTC.

The chain couples TRBV25-1 to TRBJ1-1; D may be TRBD1 (6 bases). Trimming left V 4 bases short and J 1 base short, with 10 bases between. From germline, CDR1 is MGHDK and CDR2 SYGVNS. The CDR3 spans 14 residues. CDR3 protein: CASSADRWNTEAFF. The CDR3 nucleotides read TGTGCCAGCAGTGCTGACAGGTGGAACACTGAAGCTTTCTTT.

This rearrangement joins TRBV7-2 to TRBJ2-1; 15 bases are shared with TRBD2. The CDR3 consists of 16 residues. CDR1 is SGHTA and CDR2 is FQGNSA in the germline V gene. The ends lost 5 bases at V and 9 bases at J; junction bases unmatched: 8. The CDR3 loop reads CASSPLPGLAGGEQFF. In DNA, the CDR3 is TGTGCCAGCAGCCCCCTACCGGGACTAGCGGGAGGTGAGCAGTTCTTC.

Regarding this clone: This same CDR3 is encoded by further DNA sequences in the sample. V is TRBV7-9 and J is TRBJ1-5; D is ambiguous. Germline-derived CDR1 and CDR2 are SEHNR and FQNEAQ (reference sequence). The ends were cut back, 1 base at V and 0 bases at J, with 7 bases in the middle. There are 15 residues in the CDR3. The CDR3 DNA reads TGTGCCAGCAGCTTAGGAGGCTATAGCAATCAGCCCCAGCATTTT. Amino acids: CASSLGGYSNQPQHF. The full variable domain, rest sourced from reference TRBV7-9 and TRBJ1-5, is DTGVSQNPRHKITKRGQNVTFRCDPISEHNRLYWYRQTLGQGPEFLTYFQNEAQLEKSRLLSDRFSAERPKGSFSTLEIQRTEQGDSAMYLCASSLGGYSNQPQHFGDGTRLSIL.

V gene TRBV5-4 combines with J gene TRBJ1-1, with D uncertain. This CDR3 is 11 amino acids long. The V and J ends lost 6 bases and 4 bases respectively, with 7 bases between them. Germline CDR1 SGHNT, CDR2 YYREEE (reference sequence). The CDR3 coding sequence is TGTGCCAGCATGGTCGGCACTGAAGCTTTCTTT. Translation gives CASMVGTEAFF.

This clone has a handful of counts. The chain links TRBV30 to TRBJ1-5, with a tentative D call TRBD1 (5 bases). The CDR3 is 15 residues long. Germline V CDR1 and CDR2: GTSNPN, SVGIG (reference sequence). V dropped 0 bases and J dropped 3 bases, with 12 bases sitting between them. The CDR3 DNA sequence: TGTGCCTGGAGTGTACGTGGGGGGGTCAATCAGCCCCAGCATTTT. It translates to CAWSVRGGVNQPQHF.

The chain employs TRBV27 and TRBJ2-1; 14 bases are shared with TRBD2. This CDR3 region has 16 residues. V trimming: 6 bases; J trimming: 10 bases; junction bases outside the gene matches: 11. Germline lookup yields CDR1 MNHEY and CDR2 SMNVEV (reference sequence). The CDR3 sequence is CASRGRLAGGPWEQFF. CDR3 nucleotide sequence: TGTGCCAGCAGGGGCCGACTAGCGGGGGGGCCATGGGAGCAGTTCTTC.

This clone was found a few times. This chain joins TRBV5-1 and TRBJ2-5; D uncertain. V was pared by 0 bases and J by 1 base, with 4 bases between. The CDR3 has 13 amino acids. Germline CDR1 SGHRS, CDR2 YFSETQ. The CDR3 nucleotides are TGCGCCAGCAGCTTGGACAGCCAAGAGACCCAGTACTTC. Protein product: CASSLDSQETQYF.

The chain employs TRBV10-3 and TRBJ1-2; 9 bases are shared with TRBD1. The J segment lost 6 bases and the V segment lost 6 bases, leaving 2 bases of the junction unmatched. Per germline, CDR1 ENHRY and CDR2 SYGVKD. The CDR3 totals 12 residues. This CDR3 is CAIRGTGNGYTF. As DNA, the CDR3 is TGTGCCATCAGGGGGACAGGGAATGGCTACACCTTC.

The chain combines TRBV10-1 with TRBJ2-7, with TRBD1 identical over 7 bases. The CDR3 extends over 13 amino acids. The germline V gene has CDR1 WNHNN and CDR2 SYGVQD (reference sequence). V lost 6 bases and J lost 3; bases outside the gene matches: 5. CDR3 bases: TGCGCCAGCAGCGAAAACAGGGGCTACGAGCAGTACTTC. Amino acid sequence: CASSENRGYEQYF.

This clone turned up a few times. The V and J genes are TRBV28 and TRBJ1-5; no definite D call. Trimming cost V 5 bases and J 0 bases, with 20 bases left between them. The CDR3 consists of 18 residues. Germline CDR1 reads MDHEN; CDR2 reads SYDVKM. The CDR3, as DNA: TGTGCCAGCAGTCTGATTTCTCGGTTTAGCCTTAGCAATCAGCCCCAGCATTTT. Encoded protein: CASSLISRFSLSNQPQHF. Full variable domain (missing parts from reference TRBV28 and TRBJ1-5): DVKVTQSSRYLVKRTGEKVFLECVQDMDHENMFWYRQDPGLGLRLIYFSYDVKMKEKGDIPEGYSVSREKKERFSLILESASTNQTSMYLCASSLISRFSLSNQPQHFGDGTRLSIL.